The 31 T cell receptor beta chains in this list originate from one sample, sequenced in a study of Ad26.COV2.S vaccination and SARS-CoV-2 variants (dated by TCRdb to about 2021). What this sample's treatment or condition label stands for: roughly 19 received Ad26.COV2.S at low or high dose, single or two shots; about 5 received placebo; per-sample allocation not given. For vaccine and placebo recipients, the sequenced repertoires came from samples collected on day 63 after the first injection. Libraries were prepared through the immunoSEQ multiplex PCR assay. In TCRdb, the immuneACCESS table is reduced to in-frame sequences with V and J assigned. These tables do not hold every clone; where another copy was compared, an unresolved V gene accounts for under half, and the others remain unexplained. This sample lists roughly 700,000 clones; roughly 90% were detected once. Of the sample, roughly 1.5% is held by the ten largest clones.

The sample here was peripheral blood, taken in a trial of Ad26.COV2.S vaccine versus placebo. Receptors originate from a person aged 18-60 years who received the Ad26.COV2.S COVID-19 vaccine or a placebo.

The chain recombines TRBV7-2 with TRBJ2-1, with 12 nucleotides matching TRBD2. Germline V gene data show CDR1 as SGHTA and CDR2 as FQGNSA. The CDR3 is 13 residues long. The CDR3, as DNA: TGTGTTACGGGACTAGCGGGTTACAATGAGCAGTTCTTC. Protein sequence: CVTGLAGYNEQFF.

This sequence joins TRBV6-5 and TRBJ1-6; no firm D call. Trimming took off 2 bases at V and 8 bases at J, with 10 bases between the two ends. The germline V gene has CDR1 MNHEY and CDR2 SVGAGI. The CDR3 is 14 residues long. The CDR3 DNA is TGTGCCAGCAGTTACAACGGGCGGGATTCACCCCTCCACTTT. Translating gives CASSYNGRDSPLHF.

The J gene is TRBJ2-1, the V gene TRBV11-3; weak D call: TRBD2 (5 bases). This CDR3 spans 15 amino acids. Germline CDR1 reads SGHNT; CDR2 reads YENEEA. V gave up 1 base and J gave up 8 bases, with 15 bases separating them. CDR3 coding DNA: TGTGCCAGCAGCTTAGGGAGGTCTAGTGGCGATGAGCAGTTCTTC. Its translation: CASSLGRSSGDEQFF.

The V gene is TRBV3-1 (or the pseudogene TRBV3-2), the J gene TRBJ2-3; D remains unclear. Germline V lookup: CDR1 LGHDT, CDR2 YNNKEL (reference sequence). The CDR3 totals 14 residues. Trimming shortened V by 0 bases and J by 5 bases, and 9 bases separated the two germline ends. The CDR3 DNA reads TGTGCCAGCAGCCAAGAGGGAATTCAAGATACGCAGTATTTT. Its protein product is CASSQEGIQDTQYF.

The chain has TRBV4-1 and TRBJ1-1; tentatively, D is TRBD1 (6 bases). This CDR3 is 14 amino acids long. Looked up from germline, CDR1 is MGHRA and CDR2 is YSYEKL. Trimming stripped 2 bases from V and 5 bases from J, with 12 bases between. The CDR3 loop is CASSQPGALTEAFF. CDR3 DNA sequence: TGCGCCAGCAGCCAACCAGGGGCCTTAACTGAAGCTTTCTTT.

The chain links TRBV2 to TRBJ2-5; 7 nucleotides align to TRBD1. This CDR3 is built from 14 residues. Per the germline V gene, CDR1 is SNHLY and CDR2 is FYNNEI. Germline trimming cut 9 bases from V and 5 bases from J; bases unmatched to any gene: 12. The DNA of the CDR3 is TGTGCCAGTAACCAACAGGGGCAGGGGGAGACCCAGTACTTC. Residues: CASNQQGQGETQYF.

The rearrangement joins TRBV7-9 to TRBJ2-1; D might be TRBD1 (5 bases). V was clipped by 5 bases and J by 9 bases, with 17 bases between them. The CDR3 has 14 amino acids. CDR1 and CDR2 (germline): SEHNR, FQNEAQ (reference sequence). CDR3 nucleotide sequence: TGTGCCAGCAGCCCCCTGGGCGCCGACAGTGAGCAGTTCTTC. Amino acid sequence: CASSPLGADSEQFF.

CDR3 bases: TGTGCCAGCAGCCCAGTGGGGGACCGGGACCTAAACATTCAGTACTTC. Its translation: CASSPVGDRDLNIQYF. The genes are TRBV7-9 and TRBJ2-4; D is possibly TRBD1 or TRBD2 (5 bases each). V dropped 5 bases and J dropped 6 bases, with 20 bases sitting between them. Germline CDR1 reads SEHNR; CDR2 reads FQNEAQ (reference sequence). CDR3 length equals 16 residues. The full variable domain, its missing parts supplied by reference TRBV7-9 and TRBJ2-4, is DTGVSQNPRHKITKRGQNVTFRCDPISEHNRLYWYRQTLGQGPEFLTYFQNEAQLEKSRLLSDRFSAERPKGSFSTLEIQRTEQGDSAMYLCASSPVGDRDLNIQYFGAGTRLSVL.

This chain links TRBV7-9 with TRBJ1-2; D not resolved. Germline V gene lookup returns CDR1 SEHNR and CDR2 FQNEAQ (reference sequence). The CDR3 runs 15 residues. V was trimmed by 1 base and J by 0 bases, leaving 9 bases between them. CDR3 sequence reads: CASSLVLGANYGYTF. CDR3 nucleotide sequence: TGTGCCAGCAGCTTAGTTCTAGGAGCTAACTATGGCTACACCTTC.

The V and J genes are TRBV18 and TRBJ2-7; a possible D gene is TRBD2 (5 bases). Germline lookup yields CDR1 KGHSH and CDR2 LQKENI. V shed 4 bases and J shed 9 bases, with 16 bases lying between them. CDR3 length: 13 amino acids. CDR3 in amino acids: CASSQTLRDRQYF. CDR3 DNA: TGTGCCAGCTCACAAACTCTCCGGGATCGGCAGTACTTC.

The chain links TRBV4-2 to TRBJ2-5, with 8 positions matching TRBD2. Germline CDR1 and CDR2: LGHNA and YNFKEQ. V dropped 1 base and J dropped 2; count of bases not matched to a gene: 9. This CDR3 region has 17 residues. CDR3 sequence: CASSQASGGQSQETQYF. CDR3 coding DNA: TGTGCCAGCAGCCAAGCGTCGGGGGGGCAGAGTCAAGAGACCCAGTACTTC.

V gene TRBV18 combines with J gene TRBJ2-7; D is possibly TRBD1 (6 bases). V dropped 1 base and J dropped 6 bases, with 13 bases sitting between them. This CDR3 is built from 14 residues. Germline CDR1 is KGHSH and CDR2 is LQKENI. Here the CDR3 reads CASSPQSGQGEQYF. DNA of the CDR3: TGTGCCAGCTCACCACAGTCGGGACAAGGCGAGCAGTACTTC.

This CDR3 reads CASSLGTGKATGELFF. For the CDR3, the DNA is TGTGCCAGCAGCTTGGGGACAGGGAAAGCGACCGGGGAGCTGTTTTTT. The V call is TRBV5-5, the J call TRBJ2-2; TRBD1 aligns across 8 bases. The V gene's germline CDR1 is SGHKS and CDR2 YYEKEE (reference sequence). V dropped 0 bases and J dropped 5; count of bases not matched to a gene: 6. The CDR3 covers 16 residues.

CDR3 nucleotide sequence: TGTGCCATCAGTGGGGACGGGAATAATTCACCCCTCCACTTT. Protein product: CAISGDGNNSPLHF. J is TRBJ1-6 and V is TRBV10-3; possibly TRBD1 for D (5 bases). The germline V and J ends were trimmed by 4 bases and 5 bases, with 9 bases remaining between them. The germline V gene encodes CDR1 ENHRY and CDR2 SYGVKD. This CDR3 is 14 amino acids long.

A single count supports this clone. V is TRBV5-1 and J is TRBJ2-1; 11 nucleotides match TRBD1. J gave up 5 bases and V 3 bases, and 10 bases lay outside the gene matches. The CDR3 is made up of 17 amino acids. The germline V gene encodes CDR1 SGHRS and CDR2 YFSETQ. Written as DNA, the CDR3 is TGCGCCAGCAGCTCCCGGGCGGGGGACAGGGGGAACAATGAGCAGTTCTTC. This sequence encodes CASSSRAGDRGNNEQFF.

This rearrangement joins TRBV6-6 to TRBJ2-6; no firm D call. The germline V gene has CDR1 MNHNY and CDR2 SVGAGI (reference sequence). V was shortened by 2 bases and J by 0 bases, with 5 bases between the two germline ends. The CDR3 loop spans 15 amino acids. The CDR3 DNA reads TGTGCCAGCAGTTACATTAACTCTGGGGCCAACGTCCTGACTTTC. Protein: CASSYINSGANVLTF.

The CDR3 DNA sequence: TGCAGCGTTGAGGGTAGCGGGAGGGCCTGGAATGAGCAGTTCTTC. Protein: CSVEGSGRAWNEQFF. The V call is TRBV29-1, the J call TRBJ2-1; 11 bases fit TRBD2. Per the germline V gene, CDR1 is SQVTM and CDR2 is ANQGSEA. Trimming at V came to 3 bases and at J to 7 bases, leaving 8 bases not matched to a gene. The CDR3 has 15 residues.

The chain joins TRBV27 to TRBJ2-6; tentatively, D is TRBD2 (6 bases). V dropped 3 bases and J dropped 4 bases, with 10 bases sitting between them. Looked up from germline, CDR1 is MNHEY and CDR2 is SMNVEV (reference sequence). This CDR3 is built from 15 residues. The CDR3 sequence is CASSLEGLGANVLTF. For the CDR3, the DNA is TGTGCCAGCAGTTTGGAGGGGCTCGGGGCCAACGTCCTGACTTTC.

V and J are TRBV6-6 and TRBJ2-7; D remains ambiguous. The CDR3 consists of 12 residues. Deletions cut 6 bases from V and 6 bases from J, with 12 bases between. The germline V gene has CDR1 MNHNY and CDR2 SVGAGI (reference sequence). The CDR3 region is CASRTDIGEQYF. The CDR3, as DNA: TGTGCCAGCAGGACCGACATCGGCGAGCAGTACTTC.

The chain joins TRBV21-1 to TRBJ1-6; the D segment call TRBD1 is taken from the table without a DNA check. TRBV21-1 is a recognized pseudogene. The CDR3 length is 12 residues. CDR3: CASSNPNSPLHF. As DNA, the CDR3 is TGTGCCAGCAGCAACCCAAATTCACCCCTCCACTTT.

J is TRBJ1-4 and V is TRBV19; D unresolved. V was clipped by 5 bases and J by 7 bases, with 17 bases between them. Germline loops: CDR1 LNHDA, CDR2 SQIVND (reference sequence). There are 15 residues in the CDR3. CDR3 DNA: TGTGCCAGTAGTCCCTATGGTCCCGGACCTGAAAAACTGTTTTTT. It yields the protein CASSPYGPGPEKLFF.

CDR3 sequence (DNA): TGTGCCAGCAGCTTTCCGGGACTAGCGGGAGGATCGGATACGCAGTATTTT. This gives the protein CASSFPGLAGGSDTQYF. The rearrangement uses TRBV7-9 and TRBJ2-3, with 15 bases fitting TRBD2. Germline loops: CDR1 SEHNR, CDR2 FQNEAQ (reference sequence). CDR3 length: 17 amino acids. The V gene end was trimmed by 3 bases and the J gene end by 6 bases; junction bases not matched to a gene: 7.

The chain couples TRBV11-2 to TRBJ2-7; D is possibly TRBD1 or TRBD2 (5 bases each). The CDR3 runs 15 residues. Germline V lookup: CDR1 SGHAT, CDR2 FQNNGV. The V end was cut by 5 bases, the J end by 5 bases, with 19 bases between. CDR3 protein: CASSPFGRGPNEQYF. CDR3 DNA: TGTGCCAGCAGCCCCTTCGGACGGGGACCGAACGAGCAGTACTTC.

This sequence joins TRBV19 and TRBJ1-3; D is unclear. Germline values: CDR1 LNHDA, CDR2 SQIVND (reference sequence). The CDR3 is 13 residues long. V lost 5 bases and J 0 bases, leaving 5 bases between the germline ends. Written as DNA, the CDR3 is TGTGCCAGTAGTGGGAGCTCTGGAAACACCATATATTTT. Translation gives CASSGSSGNTIYF.

The chain links TRBV5-4 to TRBJ1-2; D is possibly TRBD1 (5 bases). CDR1 and CDR2 (germline): SGHNT, YYREEE (reference sequence). V lost 0 bases and J lost 4, with 16 bases in between. The CDR3 is 16 amino acids. The CDR3 loop reads CASSLGGAGGPYGYTF. In DNA, the CDR3 is TGTGCCAGCAGCTTGGGGGGCGCAGGCGGTCCCTATGGCTACACCTTC.

The rearrangement uses TRBV5-1 and TRBJ1-6; 10 bases agree with TRBD1. The V gene end was trimmed by 2 bases and the J gene end by 10 bases; junction bases not matched to a gene: 6. Looked up from germline, CDR1 is SGHRS and CDR2 is YFSETQ. CDR3 size: 15 residues. DNA for the CDR3: TGCGCCAGCAGCTTAACCGGGACAGGGGACTCACCCCTCCACTTT. Protein: CASSLTGTGDSPLHF.

The chain's CDR3 is CSVWGLAESDTQYF. The DNA of the CDR3 is TGCAGCGTCTGGGGACTAGCGGAATCAGATACGCAGTATTTT. The chain recombines TRBV29-1 with TRBJ2-3, with 11 bases aligning to TRBD2. The CDR3 is 14 residues long. Trimming at V came to 6 bases and at J to 4 bases, leaving 6 bases not matched to a gene. Germline V lookup: CDR1 SQVTM, CDR2 ANQGSEA.

This chain joins TRBV6-5 and TRBJ1-3; perhaps TRBD1 as D (5 bases). The V and J ends lost 4 bases and 8 bases respectively, with 18 bases between them. Germline-derived CDR1 and CDR2 are MNHEY and SVGAGI. The CDR3 covers 15 residues. The CDR3 DNA is TGTGCCAGCAGTTCGAATTGGGGTCAGGGAGACACCATATATTTT. Translation: CASSSNWGQGDTIYF.

The chain employs TRBV10-3 and TRBJ1-3; the D gene is possibly TRBD1 (5 bases). V was trimmed by 6 bases and J by 2 bases, leaving 11 bases between them. The CDR3 sequence is 14 residues long. Germline-derived CDR1 and CDR2 are ENHRY and SYGVKD. CDR3: CAIRNGATGNTIYF. CDR3 nucleotide sequence: TGTGCCATCAGGAACGGGGCCACTGGAAACACCATATATTTT.

This rearrangement joins TRBV7-2 to TRBJ2-4; D could derive from TRBD1 or TRBD2 (5 bases each). Germline lookup yields CDR1 SGHTA and CDR2 FQGNSA. Trimming left V 1 base short and J 3 bases short, with 22 bases between. The CDR3 is made up of 19 amino acids. CDR3 DNA: TGTGCCAGCAGCTTAGACGGCCAGGGTAGCGTCTCTCGCAAAAACATTCAGTACTTC. Translating it yields CASSLDGQGSVSRKNIQYF.

This chain connects TRBV27 to TRBJ2-5; tentatively, D is TRBD2 (7 bases). V was cut by 2 bases and J by 7 bases, with 11 bases left in between. The germline V gene encodes CDR1 MNHEY and CDR2 SMNVEV (reference sequence). The CDR3 is made up of 13 amino acids. CDR3 residues: CASSLGGAGTQYF. The CDR3 DNA follows: TGTGCCAGCAGTTTAGGGGGGGCCGGGACCCAGTACTTC.